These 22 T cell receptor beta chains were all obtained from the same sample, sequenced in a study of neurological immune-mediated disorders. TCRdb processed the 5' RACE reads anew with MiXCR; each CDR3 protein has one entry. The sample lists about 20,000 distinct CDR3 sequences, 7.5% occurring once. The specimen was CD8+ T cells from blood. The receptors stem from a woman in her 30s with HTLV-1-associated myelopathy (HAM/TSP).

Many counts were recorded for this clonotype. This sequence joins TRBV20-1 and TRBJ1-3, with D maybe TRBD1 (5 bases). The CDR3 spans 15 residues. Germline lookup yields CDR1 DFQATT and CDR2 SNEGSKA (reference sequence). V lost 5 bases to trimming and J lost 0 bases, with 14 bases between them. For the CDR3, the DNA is TGCAGTGCTCCCCGTGACAGTAACTCTGGAAACACCATATATTTT. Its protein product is CSAPRDSNSGNTIYF.

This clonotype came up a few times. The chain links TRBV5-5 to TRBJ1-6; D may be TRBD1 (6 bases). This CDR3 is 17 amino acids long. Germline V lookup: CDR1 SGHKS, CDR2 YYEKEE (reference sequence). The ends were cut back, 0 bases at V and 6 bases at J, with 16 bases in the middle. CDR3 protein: CASSLGVAGEINSPLHF. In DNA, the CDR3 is TGTGCCAGCAGCTTGGGAGTGGCAGGGGAAATTAATTCACCCCTCCACTTT.

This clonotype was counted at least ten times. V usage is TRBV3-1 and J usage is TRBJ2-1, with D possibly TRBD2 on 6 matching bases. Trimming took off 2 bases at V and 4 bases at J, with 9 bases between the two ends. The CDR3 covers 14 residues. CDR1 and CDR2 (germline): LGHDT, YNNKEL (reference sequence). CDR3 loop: CASSQNSGYNEQFF. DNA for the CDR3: TGTGCCAGCAGCCAAAATAGCGGTTACAATGAGCAGTTCTTC.

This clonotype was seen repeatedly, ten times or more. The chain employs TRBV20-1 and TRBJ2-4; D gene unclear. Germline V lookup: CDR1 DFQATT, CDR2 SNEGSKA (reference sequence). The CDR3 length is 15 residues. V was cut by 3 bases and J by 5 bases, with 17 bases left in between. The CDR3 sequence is CSARSLLEQENIQYF. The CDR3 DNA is TGCAGTGCTAGGTCACTCCTGGAACAAGAAAACATTCAGTACTTC.

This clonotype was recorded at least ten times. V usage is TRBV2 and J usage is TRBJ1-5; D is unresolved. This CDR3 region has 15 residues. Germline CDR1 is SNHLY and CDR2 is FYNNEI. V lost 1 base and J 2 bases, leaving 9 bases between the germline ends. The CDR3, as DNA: TGTGCCAGCAGTGAAGATGGAGGACGCAATCAGCCCCAGCATTTT. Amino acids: CASSEDGGRNQPQHF.

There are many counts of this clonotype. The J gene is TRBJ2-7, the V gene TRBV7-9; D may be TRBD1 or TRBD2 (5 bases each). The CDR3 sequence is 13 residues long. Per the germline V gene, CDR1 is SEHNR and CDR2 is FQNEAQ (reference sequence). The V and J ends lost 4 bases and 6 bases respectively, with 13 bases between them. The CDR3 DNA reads TGTGCCAGCAGCTCGAGGGCAGGGCCCGAGCAGTACTTC. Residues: CASSSRAGPEQYF. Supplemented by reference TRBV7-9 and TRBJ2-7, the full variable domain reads DTGVSQNPRHKITKRGQNVTFRCDPISEHNRLYWYRQTLGQGPEFLTYFQNEAQLEKSRLLSDRFSAERPKGSFSTLEIQRTEQGDSAMYLCASSSRAGPEQYFGPGTRLTVT.

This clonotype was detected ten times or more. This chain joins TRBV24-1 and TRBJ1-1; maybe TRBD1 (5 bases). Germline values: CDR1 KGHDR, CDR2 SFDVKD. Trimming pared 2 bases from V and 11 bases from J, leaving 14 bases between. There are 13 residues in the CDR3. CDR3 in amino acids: CATSDSRGTGAFF. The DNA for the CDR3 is TGTGCCACCAGTGATTCCCGAGGGACGGGGGCTTTCTTT.

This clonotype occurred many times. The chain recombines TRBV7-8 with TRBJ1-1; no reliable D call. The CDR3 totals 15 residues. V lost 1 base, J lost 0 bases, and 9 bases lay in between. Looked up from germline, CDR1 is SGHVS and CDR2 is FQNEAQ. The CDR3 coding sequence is TGTGCCAGCAGCTTAGAGTCTTCCATGAACACTGAAGCTTTCTTT. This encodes CASSLESSMNTEAFF. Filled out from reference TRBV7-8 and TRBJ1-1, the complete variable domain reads GAGVSQSPRYKVAKRGQDVALRCDPISGHVSLFWYQQALGQGPEFLTYFQNEAQLDKSGLPSDRFFAERPEGSVSTLKIQRTQQEDSAVYLCASSLESSMNTEAFFGQGTRLTVV.

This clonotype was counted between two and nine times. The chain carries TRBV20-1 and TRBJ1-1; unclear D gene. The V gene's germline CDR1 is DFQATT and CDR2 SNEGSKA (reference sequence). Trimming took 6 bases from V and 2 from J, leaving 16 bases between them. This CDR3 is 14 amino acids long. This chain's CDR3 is CSAEPTQQNTEAFF. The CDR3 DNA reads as TGCAGTGCGGAACCGACCCAACAAAACACTGAAGCTTTCTTT.

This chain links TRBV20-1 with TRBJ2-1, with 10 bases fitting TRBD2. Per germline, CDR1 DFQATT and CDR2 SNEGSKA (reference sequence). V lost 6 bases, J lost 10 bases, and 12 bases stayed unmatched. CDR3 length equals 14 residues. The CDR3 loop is CSAIGERGGAEQFF. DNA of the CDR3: TGCAGTGCCATAGGGGAGCGGGGGGGCGCAGAGCAGTTCTTC.

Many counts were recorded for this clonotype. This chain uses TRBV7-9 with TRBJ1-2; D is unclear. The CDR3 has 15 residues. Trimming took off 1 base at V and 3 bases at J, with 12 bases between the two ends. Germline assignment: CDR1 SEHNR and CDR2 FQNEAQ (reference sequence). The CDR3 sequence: CASSLGQALDYGYTF. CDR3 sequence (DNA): TGTGCCAGCAGCTTAGGCCAGGCCCTAGACTATGGCTACACCTTC.

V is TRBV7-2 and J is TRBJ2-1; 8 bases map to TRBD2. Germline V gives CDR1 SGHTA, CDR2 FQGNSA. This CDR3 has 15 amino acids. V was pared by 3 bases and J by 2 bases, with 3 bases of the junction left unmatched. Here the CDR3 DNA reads TGTGCCAGCAGCTTCCGAGCGGGGGCCTACAATGAGCAGTTCTTC. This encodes CASSFRAGAYNEQFF.

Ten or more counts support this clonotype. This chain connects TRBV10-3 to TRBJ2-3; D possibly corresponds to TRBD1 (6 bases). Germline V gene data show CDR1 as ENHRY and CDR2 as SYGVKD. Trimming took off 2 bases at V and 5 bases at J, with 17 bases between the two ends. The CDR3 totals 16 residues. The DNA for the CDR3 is TGTGCCATCAGTGAGGGGCTGCTAGGGGGTAGAGATACGCAGTATTTT. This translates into CAISEGLLGGRDTQYF.

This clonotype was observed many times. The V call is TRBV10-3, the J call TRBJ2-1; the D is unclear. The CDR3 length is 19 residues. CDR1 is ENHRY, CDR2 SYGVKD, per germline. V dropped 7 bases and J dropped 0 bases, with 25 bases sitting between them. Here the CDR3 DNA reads TGTGCCATCACTGCTATTGATGCAGCTATGACGGGCTCCTACAATGAGCAGTTCTTC. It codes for CAITAIDAAMTGSYNEQFF.

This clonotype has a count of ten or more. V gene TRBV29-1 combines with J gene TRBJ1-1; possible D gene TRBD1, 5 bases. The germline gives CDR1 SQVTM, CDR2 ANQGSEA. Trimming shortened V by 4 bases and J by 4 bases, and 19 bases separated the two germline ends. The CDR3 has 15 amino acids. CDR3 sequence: CSVGSFGTRGTEAFF. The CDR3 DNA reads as TGCAGCGTTGGGTCGTTTGGGACGCGCGGCACTGAAGCTTTCTTT.

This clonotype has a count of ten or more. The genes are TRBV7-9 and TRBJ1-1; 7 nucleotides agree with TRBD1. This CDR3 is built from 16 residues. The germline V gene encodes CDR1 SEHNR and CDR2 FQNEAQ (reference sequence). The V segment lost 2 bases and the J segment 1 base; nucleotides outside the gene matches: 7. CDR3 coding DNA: TGTGCCAGCAGCTTAATAGGGAGGGGGCCGAACACTGAAGCTTTCTTT. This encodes CASSLIGRGPNTEAFF.

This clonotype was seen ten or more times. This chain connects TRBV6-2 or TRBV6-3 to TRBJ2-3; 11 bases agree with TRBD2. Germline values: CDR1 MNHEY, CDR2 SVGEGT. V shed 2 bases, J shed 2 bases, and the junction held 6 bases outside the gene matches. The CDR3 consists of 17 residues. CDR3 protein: CASSYGSSGGATDTQYF. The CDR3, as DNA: TGTGCCAGCAGTTACGGGAGTAGCGGGGGGGCCACAGATACGCAGTATTTT.

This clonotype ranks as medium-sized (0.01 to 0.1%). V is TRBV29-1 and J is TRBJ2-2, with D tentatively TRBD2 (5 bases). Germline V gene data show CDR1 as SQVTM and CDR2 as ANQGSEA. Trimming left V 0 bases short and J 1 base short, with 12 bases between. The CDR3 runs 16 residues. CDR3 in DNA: TGCAGCGTTGAAGATGCACTAGGTGGGAACACCGGGGAGCTGTTTTTT. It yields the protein CSVEDALGGNTGELFF.

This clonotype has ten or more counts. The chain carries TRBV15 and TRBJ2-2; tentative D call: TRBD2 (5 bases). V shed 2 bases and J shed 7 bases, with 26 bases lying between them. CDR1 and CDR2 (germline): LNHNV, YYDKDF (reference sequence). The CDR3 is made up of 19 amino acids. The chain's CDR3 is CATSRTHLFDGVGHGELFF. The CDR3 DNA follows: TGTGCCACCAGCAGAACACATCTGTTCGACGGGGTCGGTCACGGGGAGCTGTTTTTT. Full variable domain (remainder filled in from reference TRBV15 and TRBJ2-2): DAMVIQNPRYQVTQFGKPVTLSCSQTLNHNVMYWYQQKSSQAPKLLFHYYDKDFNNEADTPDNFQSRRPNTSFCFLDIRSPGLGDTAMYLCATSRTHLFDGVGHGELFFGEGSRLTVL.

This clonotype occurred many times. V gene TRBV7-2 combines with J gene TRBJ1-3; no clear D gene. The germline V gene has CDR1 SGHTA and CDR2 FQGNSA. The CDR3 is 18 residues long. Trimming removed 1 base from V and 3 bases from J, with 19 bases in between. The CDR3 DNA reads TGTGCCAGCAGCTTAGTGTGGCAGACCAGAGAAAATGGAAACACCATATATTTT. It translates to CASSLVWQTRENGNTIYF.

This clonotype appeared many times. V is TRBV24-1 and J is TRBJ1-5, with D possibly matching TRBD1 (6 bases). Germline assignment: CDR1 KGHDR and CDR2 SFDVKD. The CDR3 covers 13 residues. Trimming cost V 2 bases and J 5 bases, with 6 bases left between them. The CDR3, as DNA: TGTGCCACCAGTGATTCAGGGGATCAGCCCCAGCATTTT. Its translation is CATSDSGDQPQHF.

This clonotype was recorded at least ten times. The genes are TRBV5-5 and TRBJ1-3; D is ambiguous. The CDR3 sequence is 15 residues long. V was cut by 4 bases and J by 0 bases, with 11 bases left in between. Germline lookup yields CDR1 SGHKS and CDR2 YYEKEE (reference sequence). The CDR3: CASSPYPTSGNTIYF. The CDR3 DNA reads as TGTGCCAGCAGCCCCTATCCCACCTCTGGAAACACCATATATTTT.